A selection of T cell receptor beta chains follows, all from one sample in a study of blood T cells in healthy people across ages. TCRdb re-called the 5' RACE reads with MiXCR, one entry per CDR3 protein. Of approximately 900,000 distinct CDR3 sequences listed, 25% to 30% are singletons. Separately, the same data were catalogued under a study of T cells of mothers and their children.

The sample was blood. The receptors stem from a woman aged 40-49 years in good health. Both conserved end residues are part of each CDR3. The D gene is left open where the match is weak. The size of a clone is reported for some rows only, either as once, few or many, or as a class for expanded clones.

J	size	D	V	CDR3	DNA
TRBJ2-3	.	TRBD2	TRBV12-3/TRBV12-4	CASAFGGAWDTQYF	TGTGCCAGCGCCTTCGGGGGGGCCTGGGATACGCAGTATTTT
TRBJ2-7	.	TRBD1	TRBV7-2	CASSFRWDRVAYEQYF	TGTGCCAGCAGCTTTAGGTGGGACAGGGTCGCCTACGAGCAGTACTTC
TRBJ2-5	few	TRBD2	TRBV2	CASTLFTSGTETQYF	TGTGCCAGCACGTTGTTTACTAGCGGGACAGAGACCCAGTACTTC
TRBJ2-7	many	.	TRBV12-3/TRBV12-4	CASSLGFGFPEQYF	TGTGCCAGCAGTTTAGGGTTCGGTTTCCCCGAGCAGTACTTC
TRBJ2-5	many	.	TRBV6-5	CASSVNRDGETQYF	TGTGCCAGCAGTGTCAACAGGGATGGAGAGACCCAGTACTTC
TRBJ2-2	.	.	TRBV29-1	CSVEMGGIAGTGELFF	TGCAGCGTTGAAATGGGAGGAATAGCAGGGACCGGGGAGCTGTTTTTT
TRBJ1-1	few	TRBD1	TRBV9	CASSVASGTGDRTEAFF	TGTGCCAGCAGCGTAGCTTCAGGGACAGGGGATCGCACTGAAGCTTTCTTT
TRBJ2-1	.	.	TRBV5-5	CASYLTGTPYNEQFF	TGTGCCAGCTACCTAACCGGGACACCTTACAATGAGCAGTTCTTC
TRBJ1-1	.	TRBD1	TRBV10-3	CAISETGEGFRGTEAFF	TGTGCCATCAGTGAGACAGGGGAAGGGTTTAGAGGCACTGAAGCTTTCTTT
TRBJ1-4	.	.	TRBV28	CATRKGGNLEKLFF	TGTGCCACCCGGAAGGGGGGTAATCTGGAAAAACTGTTTTTT
TRBJ2-4	.	TRBD1	TRBV20-1	CSAREGTENIQYF	TGCAGTGCTAGAGAAGGGACAGAAAACATTCAGTACTTC
TRBJ1-1	.	TRBD1	TRBV24-1	CATSPGTGGAEAFF	TGTGCCACCAGTCCCGGGACAGGGGGGGCTGAAGCTTTCTTT
TRBJ2-1	many	.	TRBV7-9	CASRVSSYNEQFF	TGTGCCAGCCGGGTTAGCTCCTACAATGAGCAGTTCTTC
TRBJ2-5	many	TRBD2	TRBV20-1	CSARPGGDAQETQYF	TGCAGTGCTAGACCCGGGGGGGATGCGCAAGAGACCCAGTACTTC
TRBJ2-7	.	.	TRBV6-5	CASSYRPGKQYF	TGTGCCAGCAGTTACCGCCCGGGAAAGCAGTACTTC
TRBJ2-5	.	TRBD1	TRBV18	CASRDRGRLGTQYF	TGTGCCAGCCGAGACAGGGGCCGCCTAGGAACCCAGTACTTC
TRBJ2-2	.	.	TRBV11-3	CASSILSTGELFF	TGTGCCAGCAGCATTTTGAGCACCGGGGAGCTGTTTTTT
TRBJ2-7	many	.	TRBV29-1	CSVAVTYEQYF	TGCAGCGTCGCGGTTACCTACGAGCAGTACTTC
TRBJ2-2	few	.	TRBV11-2	CASSSPKKARPGELFF	TGTGCCAGCAGCTCCCCCAAGAAGGCCAGGCCCGGGGAGCTGTTTTTT
TRBJ1-4	few	.	TRBV29-1	CSARYNEKLFF	TGCAGCGCCCGATATAATGAAAAACTGTTTTTT
TRBJ2-7	many	.	TRBV28	CASSTDGPRTYEQYF	TGTGCCAGCAGTACAGACGGACCCCGGACCTACGAGCAGTACTTC
TRBJ2-5	many	.	TRBV7-3	CASSLNRQETQYF	TGTGCTAGCAGCCTTAACAGACAAGAGACCCAGTACTTC
TRBJ2-1	.	TRBD2	TRBV4-3	CASSQGTSSYNEQFF	TGCGCCAGCAGCCAAGGGACTAGTTCCTACAATGAGCAGTTCTTC
TRBJ1-3	few	TRBD1	TRBV29-1	CSVERTGLYGNTIYF	TGCAGCGTGGAAAGGACAGGGCTTTATGGAAACACCATATATTTT
TRBJ2-1	.	TRBD2	TRBV6-4	CASSTGGTGEQFF	TGTGCCAGCAGTACGGGGGGAACGGGTGAGCAGTTCTTC
TRBJ2-2	.	.	TRBV7-2	CASSVFGIFTGELFF	TGTGCCAGCAGCGTTTTCGGAATTTTCACCGGGGAGCTGTTTTTT
TRBJ2-7	many	.	TRBV27	CASSLARGYDEQYF	TGTGCCAGCAGTTTGGCCCGCGGATACGACGAGCAGTACTTC
TRBJ2-7	few	.	TRBV5-1	CASSLDRQASYEQYF	TGCGCCAGCAGCTTGGACAGACAAGCCTCCTACGAGCAGTACTTC
TRBJ2-2	.	.	TRBV20-1	CSARAEGSTGELFF	TGCAGTGCTAGAGCCGAGGGGTCCACCGGGGAGCTGTTTTTT
TRBJ2-2	.	.	TRBV7-3	CASSLMAGEAGELFF	TGTGCCAGCAGCTTAATGGCAGGGGAAGCCGGGGAGCTGTTTTTT
TRBJ1-5	few	TRBD1	TRBV28	CASRSPGQGSNQPQHF	TGTGCCAGCAGGTCTCCGGGACAGGGAAGCAATCAGCCCCAGCATTTT
TRBJ2-5	once	.	TRBV2	CASSPAEQETQYF	TGTGCCAGCAGTCCAGCGGAACAAGAGACCCAGTACTTC
TRBJ2-7	.	.	TRBV9	CASSVEQGGIYEQYF	TGTGCCAGCAGCGTAGAACAGGGGGGGATCTACGAGCAGTACTTC
TRBJ2-7	few	TRBD1	TRBV18	CASSPPGQAAYEQYF	TGTGCCAGCTCACCTCCGGGACAGGCCGCCTACGAGCAGTACTTC
TRBJ2-7	many	.	TRBV7-9	CASSLASRGHYEQYF	TGTGCCAGCAGCTTAGCTTCCAGGGGTCACTACGAGCAGTACTTC